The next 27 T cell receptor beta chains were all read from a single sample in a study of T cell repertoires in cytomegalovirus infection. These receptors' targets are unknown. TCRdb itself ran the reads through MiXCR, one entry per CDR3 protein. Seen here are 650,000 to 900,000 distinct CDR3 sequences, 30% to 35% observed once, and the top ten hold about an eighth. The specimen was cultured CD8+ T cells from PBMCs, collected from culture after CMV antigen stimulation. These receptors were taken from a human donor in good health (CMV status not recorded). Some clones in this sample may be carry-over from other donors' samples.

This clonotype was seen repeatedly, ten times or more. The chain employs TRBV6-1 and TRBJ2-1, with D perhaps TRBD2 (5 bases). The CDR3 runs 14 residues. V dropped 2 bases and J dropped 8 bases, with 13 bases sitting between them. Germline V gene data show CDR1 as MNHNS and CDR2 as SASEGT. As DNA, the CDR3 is TGTGCCAGCAGTGAAACTGGACTCTTCCATGAGCAGTTCTTC. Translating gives CASSETGLFHEQFF.

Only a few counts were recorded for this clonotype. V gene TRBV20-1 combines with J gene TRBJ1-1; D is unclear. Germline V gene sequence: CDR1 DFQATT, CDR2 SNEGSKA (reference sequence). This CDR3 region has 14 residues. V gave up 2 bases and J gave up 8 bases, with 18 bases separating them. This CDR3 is CSARLDSVATEAFF. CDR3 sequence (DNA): TGCAGTGCTAGACTGGATTCGGTGGCAACAGAAGCTTTCTTT.

CDR3 sequence (DNA): TGTGCCAGCAGCTTTAATGGGGTCAGCACAGATACGCAGTATTTT. Amino acid sequence: CASSFNGVSTDTQYF. The genes are TRBV7-3 and TRBJ2-3; D unclear. The germline V gene encodes CDR1 SGHTA and CDR2 FQGTGA. V dropped 3 bases and J dropped 0 bases, with 10 bases sitting between them. The length of the CDR3 is 15 residues.

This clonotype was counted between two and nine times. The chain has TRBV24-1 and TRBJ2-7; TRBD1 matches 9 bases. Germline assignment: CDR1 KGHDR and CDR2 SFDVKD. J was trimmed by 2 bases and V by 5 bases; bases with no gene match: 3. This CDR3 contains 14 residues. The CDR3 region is CATSAGTGTYEQYF. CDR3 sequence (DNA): TGTGCCACCAGTGCCGGGACAGGGACCTACGAGCAGTACTTC.

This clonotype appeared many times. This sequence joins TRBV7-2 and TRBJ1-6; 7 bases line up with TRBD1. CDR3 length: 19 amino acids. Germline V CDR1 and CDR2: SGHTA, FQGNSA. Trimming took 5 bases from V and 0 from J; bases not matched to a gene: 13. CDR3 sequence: CASSPTGAKRSSYNSPLHF. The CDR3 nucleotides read TGTGCCAGCAGCCCCACAGGGGCGAAGAGAAGCTCCTATAATTCACCCCTCCACTTT. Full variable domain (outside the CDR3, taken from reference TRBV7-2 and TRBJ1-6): GAGVSQSPSNKVTEKGKDVELRCDPISGHTALYWYRQSLGQGLEFLIYFQGNSAPDKSGLPSDRFSAERTGGSVSTLTIQRTQQEDSAVYLCASSPTGAKRSSYNSPLHFGNGTRLTVT.

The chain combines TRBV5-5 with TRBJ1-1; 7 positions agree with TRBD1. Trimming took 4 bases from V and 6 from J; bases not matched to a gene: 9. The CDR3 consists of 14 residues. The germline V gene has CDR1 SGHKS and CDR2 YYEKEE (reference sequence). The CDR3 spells CASSPWTGSSEAFF. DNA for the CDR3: TGTGCCAGCAGCCCATGGACAGGTAGCTCTGAAGCTTTCTTT.

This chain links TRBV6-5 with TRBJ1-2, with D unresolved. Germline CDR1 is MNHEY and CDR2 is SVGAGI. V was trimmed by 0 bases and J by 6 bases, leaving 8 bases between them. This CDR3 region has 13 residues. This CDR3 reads CASSYSSADGYTF. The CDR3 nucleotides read TGTGCCAGCAGTTACTCGTCCGCAGATGGCTACACCTTC.

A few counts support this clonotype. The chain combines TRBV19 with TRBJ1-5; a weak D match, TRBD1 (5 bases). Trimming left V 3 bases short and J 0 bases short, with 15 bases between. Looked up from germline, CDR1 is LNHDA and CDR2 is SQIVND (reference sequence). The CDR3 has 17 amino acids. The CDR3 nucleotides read TGTGCCAGTAGTATTGGGGCAGGGTTCCATAGCAATCAGCCCCAGCATTTT. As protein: CASSIGAGFHSNQPQHF.

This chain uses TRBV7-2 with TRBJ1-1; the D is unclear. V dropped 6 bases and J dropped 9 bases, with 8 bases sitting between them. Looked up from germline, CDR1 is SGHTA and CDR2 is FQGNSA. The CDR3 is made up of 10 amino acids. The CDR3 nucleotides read TGTGCCAGCAGGGGTCCCCAAGCTTTCTTT. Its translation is CASRGPQAFF.

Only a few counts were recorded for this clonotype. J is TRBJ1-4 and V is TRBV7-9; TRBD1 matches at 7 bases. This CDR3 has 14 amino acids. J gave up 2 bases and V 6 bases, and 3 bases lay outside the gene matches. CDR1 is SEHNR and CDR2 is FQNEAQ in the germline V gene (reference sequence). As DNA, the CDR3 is TGTGCCAGCAGACCAGGGGGGACTAATGAAAAACTGTTTTTT. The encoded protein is CASRPGGTNEKLFF.

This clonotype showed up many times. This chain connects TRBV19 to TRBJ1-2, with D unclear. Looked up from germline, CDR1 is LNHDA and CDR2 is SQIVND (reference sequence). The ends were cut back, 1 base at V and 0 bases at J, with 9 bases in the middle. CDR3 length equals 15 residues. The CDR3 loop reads CASSIGAASNYGYTF. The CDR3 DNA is TGTGCCAGTAGTATAGGGGCAGCTTCTAACTATGGCTACACCTTC.

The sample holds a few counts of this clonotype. The CDR3 here is CASSLSFRPSGGYEQYF. CDR3 sequence (DNA): TGTGCCAGCAGTTTATCGTTCCGTCCTAGCGGGGGTTACGAGCAGTACTTC. The chain carries TRBV27 and TRBJ2-7; 10 bases are shared with TRBD2. Trimming at V came to 0 bases and at J to 4 bases, leaving 9 bases not matched to a gene. There are 17 residues in the CDR3. Germline loops: CDR1 MNHEY, CDR2 SMNVEV (reference sequence).

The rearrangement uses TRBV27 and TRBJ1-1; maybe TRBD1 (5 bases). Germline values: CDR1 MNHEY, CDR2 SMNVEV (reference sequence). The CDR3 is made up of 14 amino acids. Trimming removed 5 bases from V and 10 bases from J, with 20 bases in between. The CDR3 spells CASSAGTYFGRAFF. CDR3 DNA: TGTGCCAGCAGTGCCGGGACCTATTTCGGAAGAGCTTTCTTT.

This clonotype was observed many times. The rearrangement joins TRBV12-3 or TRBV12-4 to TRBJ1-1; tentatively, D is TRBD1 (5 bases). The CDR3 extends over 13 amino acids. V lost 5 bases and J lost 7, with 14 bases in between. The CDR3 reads CASSPFQGDEAFF. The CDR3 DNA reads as TGTGCCAGCAGTCCCTTCCAGGGCGATGAAGCTTTCTTT.

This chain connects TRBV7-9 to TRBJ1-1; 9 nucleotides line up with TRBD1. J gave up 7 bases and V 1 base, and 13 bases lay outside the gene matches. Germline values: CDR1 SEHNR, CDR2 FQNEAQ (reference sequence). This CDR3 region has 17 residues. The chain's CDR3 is CASSLVNGQGPNGEAFF. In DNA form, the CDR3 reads TGTGCCAGCAGCTTAGTTAACGGACAGGGGCCAAATGGTGAAGCTTTCTTT.

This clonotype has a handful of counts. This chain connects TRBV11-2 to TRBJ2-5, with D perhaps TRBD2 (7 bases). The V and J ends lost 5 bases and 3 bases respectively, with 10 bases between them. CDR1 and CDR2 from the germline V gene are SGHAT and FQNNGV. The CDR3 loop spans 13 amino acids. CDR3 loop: CASSGGAEETQYF. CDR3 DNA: TGTGCCAGCAGCGGGGGGGCGGAAGAGACCCAGTACTTC. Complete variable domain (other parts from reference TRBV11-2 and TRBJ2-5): EAGVAQSPRYKIIEKRQSVAFWCNPISGHATLYWYQQILGQGPKLLIQFQNNGVVDDSQLPKDRFSAERLKGVDSTLKIQPAKLEDSAVYLCASSGGAEETQYFGPGTRLLVL.

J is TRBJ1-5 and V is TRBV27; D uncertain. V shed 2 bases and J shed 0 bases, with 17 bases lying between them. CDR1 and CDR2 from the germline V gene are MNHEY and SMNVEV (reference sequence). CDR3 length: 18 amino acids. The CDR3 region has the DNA TGTGCCAGCAGTTTAACCGGGCATGGAGGATATAGCAATCAGCCCCAGCATTTT. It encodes CASSLTGHGGYSNQPQHF.

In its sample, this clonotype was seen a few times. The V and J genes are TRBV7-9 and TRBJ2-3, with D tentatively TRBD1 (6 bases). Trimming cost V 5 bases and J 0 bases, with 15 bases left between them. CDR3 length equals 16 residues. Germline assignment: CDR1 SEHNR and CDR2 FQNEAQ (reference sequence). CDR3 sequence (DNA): TGTGCCAGCAGCACAACCGAGGGGGAAAGCACAGATACGCAGTATTTT. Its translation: CASSTTEGESTDTQYF.

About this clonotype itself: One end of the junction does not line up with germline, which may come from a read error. CDR3 nucleotide sequence: TGTGCCAACAGCCAAGAAGGGGGGACTAGCGGGGGACGATCCACAGATACGCAGTATTTT. This encodes CANSQEGGTSGGRSTDTQYF. The chain combines TRBV3-1 with TRBJ2-3, with 14 bases matching TRBD2. The germline V gene has CDR1 LGHDT and CDR2 YNNKEL (reference sequence). CDR3 length: 20 residues.

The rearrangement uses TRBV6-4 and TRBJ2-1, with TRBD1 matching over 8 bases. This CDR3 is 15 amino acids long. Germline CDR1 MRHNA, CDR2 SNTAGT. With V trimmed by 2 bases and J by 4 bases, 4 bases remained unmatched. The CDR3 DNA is TGTGCCAGCAGTGACGGGCAGGGGGCGTACAATGAGCAGTTCTTC. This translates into CASSDGQGAYNEQFF.

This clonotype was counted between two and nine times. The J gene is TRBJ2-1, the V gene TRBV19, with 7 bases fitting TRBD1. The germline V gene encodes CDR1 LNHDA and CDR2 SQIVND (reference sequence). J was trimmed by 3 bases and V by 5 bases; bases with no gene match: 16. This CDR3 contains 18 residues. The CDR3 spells CASSALTGEVSLYNEQFF. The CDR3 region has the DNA TGTGCCAGTAGTGCCCTAACAGGGGAAGTAAGCCTCTACAATGAGCAGTTCTTC.

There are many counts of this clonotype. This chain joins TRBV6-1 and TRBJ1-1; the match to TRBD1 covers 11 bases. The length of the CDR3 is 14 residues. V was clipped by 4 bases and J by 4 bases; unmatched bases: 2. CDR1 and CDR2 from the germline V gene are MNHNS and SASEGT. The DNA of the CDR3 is TGTGCCAGCAGTGCCGGGACAGGGGGCACTGAAGCTTTCTTT. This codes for CASSAGTGGTEAFF.

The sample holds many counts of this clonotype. CDR3 sequence reads: CASNDPTSSTDTQYF. The CDR3 region has the DNA TGTGCCAGCAACGATCCGACTAGCAGCACAGATACGCAGTATTTT. V and J are TRBV7-9 and TRBJ2-3; 7 nucleotides align to TRBD2. The CDR3 length is 15 residues. The ends lost 7 bases at V and 0 bases at J; junction bases unmatched: 7. Germline values: CDR1 SEHNR, CDR2 FQNEAQ (reference sequence).

CDR3 in amino acids: CASSVGDSLNYGYTF. In nucleotides, the CDR3 is TGTGCCAGCAGCGTAGGCGACAGTCTGAACTATGGCTACACCTTC. V usage is TRBV9 and J usage is TRBJ1-2; D might be TRBD1 (5 bases). V dropped 0 bases and J dropped 2 bases, with 11 bases sitting between them. Germline CDR1 SGDLS, CDR2 YYNGEE. The CDR3 has 15 residues. The full variable domain, in which reference TRBV9 and TRBJ1-2 provide the parts outside the CDR3, is DSGVTQTPKHLITATGQRVTLRCSPRSGDLSVYWYQQSLDQGLQFLIQYYNGEERAKGNILERFSAQQFPDLHSELNLSSLELGDSALYFCASSVGDSLNYGYTFGSGTRLTVV.

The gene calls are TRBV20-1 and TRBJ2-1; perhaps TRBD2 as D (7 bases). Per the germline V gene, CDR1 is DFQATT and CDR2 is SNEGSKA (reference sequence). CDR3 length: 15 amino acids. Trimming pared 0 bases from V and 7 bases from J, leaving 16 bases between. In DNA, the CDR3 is TGCAGTGCTAGAGATGAGGGGGGGCCAATGAATGAGCAGTTCTTC. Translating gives CSARDEGGPMNEQFF.

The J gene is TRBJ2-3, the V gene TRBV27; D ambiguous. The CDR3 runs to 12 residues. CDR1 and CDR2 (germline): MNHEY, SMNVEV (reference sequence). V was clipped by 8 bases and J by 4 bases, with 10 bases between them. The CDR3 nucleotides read TGTGCCAGCGGGTCGTACTCAGATACGCAGTATTTT. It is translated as CASGSYSDTQYF.

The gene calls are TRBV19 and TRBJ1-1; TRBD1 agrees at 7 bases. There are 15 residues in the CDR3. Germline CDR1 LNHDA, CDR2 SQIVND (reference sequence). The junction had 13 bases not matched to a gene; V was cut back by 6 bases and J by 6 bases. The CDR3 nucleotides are TGTGCCAGTAGCAACCATCCAGACAGGGCGGCTGAAGCTTTCTTT. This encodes CASSNHPDRAAEAFF.